The 18 T cell receptor beta chains in this list originate from one sample, sequenced in a study of early T cells in non-severe SARS-CoV-2 infection (dated by TCRdb to about 2021). The library was prepared using 5' RACE. The sequencer was a NextSeq 500. TCRdb itself trimmed the public reads at Q25 with fastp, ran MiXCR and retained productive beta chains. Merged by CDR3 protein, the rows form single entries marked with the most common genes and DNA. The sample table contains about 83,000 distinct CDR3 sequences; only one count was recorded for around 12% of them. In total, the top ten clones hold over 6.5% of the sample. The specimen sequenced was whole blood. These receptors came from an adult who was a healthcare worker with PCR-confirmed SARS-CoV-2 infection or an uninfected control (not recorded which).

Only a few counts were recorded for this clonotype. V is TRBV29-1 and J is TRBJ2-3; no clear D gene. V dropped 8 bases and J dropped 6 bases, with 15 bases sitting between them. The germline V gene has CDR1 SQVTM and CDR2 ANQGSEA. The CDR3 covers 12 residues. CDR3 sequence reads: CSPLQKRDTQYF. CDR3 nucleotide sequence: TGCAGCCCACTCCAGAAAAGGGATACGCAGTATTTT.

This clonotype showed up many times. The rearrangement uses TRBV19 and TRBJ2-1, with 9 nucleotides matching TRBD2. The CDR3 contains 17 residues. Germline V gene lookup returns CDR1 LNHDA and CDR2 SQIVND (reference sequence). Unmatched junction bases numbered 11, after V lost 4 bases and J lost 4 bases. The DNA of the CDR3 is TGTGCCAGTAGTAGACCAGGGGCGGGAGGGTTTTACAATGAGCAGTTCTTC. Its protein product is CASSRPGAGGFYNEQFF.

The chain links TRBV9 to TRBJ1-5; no definite D call. Germline CDR1 is SGDLS and CDR2 is YYNGEE. Trimming removed 1 base at V and 0 bases at J, with 8 bases between. The CDR3 consists of 15 residues. Here the CDR3 DNA reads TGTGCCAGCAGCGTACTTGGTCTTAGCAATCAGCCCCAGCATTTT. It yields the protein CASSVLGLSNQPQHF.

This chain uses TRBV6-5 with TRBJ2-3, with D possibly being TRBD1 (6 bases). The V and J ends lost 10 bases and 1 base respectively, with 15 bases between them. Germline V gene sequence: CDR1 MNHEY, CDR2 SVGAGI. This CDR3 contains 14 residues. As DNA, the CDR3 is TGTGCCACCAAACAGGGTCGGGGCACAGATACGCAGTATTTT. Residues: CATKQGRGTDTQYF.

J is TRBJ1-6 and V is TRBV5-4, with TRBD1 matching over 7 bases. The CDR3 is 17 amino acids. Germline CDR1 reads SGHNT; CDR2 reads YYREEE (reference sequence). The J segment lost 7 bases and the V segment lost 5 bases, leaving 15 bases of the junction unmatched. The DNA for the CDR3 is TGTGCCAGCAGTCCTAGCCCCCGACAGGGCTCCAATTCACCCCTCCACTTT. This gives the protein CASSPSPRQGSNSPLHF.

This clonotype was seen only a few times. The chain uses TRBV28 and TRBJ2-1; 9 bases match TRBD2. CDR3 length: 15 amino acids. Germline-derived CDR1 and CDR2 are MDHEN and SYDVKM. V trimming: 1 base; J trimming: 9 bases; junction bases outside the gene matches: 7. The CDR3 loop is CASSLFYLAGSEQFF. CDR3 DNA: TGTGCCAGCAGTTTATTTTACCTAGCGGGAAGTGAGCAGTTCTTC.

The V call is TRBV7-2, the J call TRBJ2-7; D ambiguous. Trimming shortened V by 0 bases and J by 4 bases, and 7 bases separated the two germline ends. Germline V lookup: CDR1 SGHTA, CDR2 FQGNSA. CDR3 length: 13 residues. The CDR3, as DNA: TGTGCCAGCAGCTTAGCGGGGTGGTACGAGCAGTACTTC. Translating it yields CASSLAGWYEQYF.

This sequence joins TRBV19 and TRBJ2-6; D is uncertain. This CDR3 spans 13 amino acids. Deletions cut 4 bases from V and 5 bases from J, with 6 bases between. Germline loops: CDR1 LNHDA, CDR2 SQIVND (reference sequence). CDR3 sequence reads: CASSSPRANVLTF. As DNA, the CDR3 is TGTGCCAGTAGTAGTCCTAGGGCCAACGTCCTGACTTTC.

In this sample, this clonotype turned up a few times. V usage is TRBV5-4 and J usage is TRBJ2-1; D is uncertain. Per germline, CDR1 SGHNT and CDR2 YYREEE (reference sequence). The CDR3 is made up of 12 amino acids. The germline V and J ends were trimmed by 7 bases and 7 bases, with 12 bases remaining between them. The CDR3: CASPRFENEQFF. For the CDR3, the DNA is TGTGCCAGCCCCCGGTTCGAAAATGAGCAGTTCTTC.

The chain couples TRBV18 to TRBJ1-1; no reliable D call. The CDR3 consists of 12 residues. Germline values: CDR1 KGHSH, CDR2 LQKENI. Between the trimmed V and J ends, which lost 1 base and 1 base, there was a span of 1 base. Here the CDR3 reads CASSPQNTEAFF. CDR3 DNA sequence: TGTGCCAGCTCACCACAGAACACTGAAGCTTTCTTT.

The chain links TRBV27 to TRBJ2-7, with a weak D call TRBD1 (6 bases). Germline loops: CDR1 MNHEY, CDR2 SMNVEV (reference sequence). This CDR3 contains 13 residues. V was cut by 9 bases and J by 4 bases, with 16 bases left in between. The CDR3 protein is CASGQGQPYEQYF. CDR3 coding DNA: TGTGCCAGTGGGCAGGGGCAACCGTACGAGCAGTACTTC.

The CDR3 DNA reads as TGTGCCAGCTGCCGACAGGGCTCCTACGAGCAGTACTTC. Amino acids: CASCRQGSYEQYF. This rearrangement joins TRBV12-3 or TRBV12-4 to TRBJ2-7; 7 bases match TRBD1. The CDR3 is made up of 13 amino acids. V gave up 8 bases and J gave up 0 bases; unmatched junction bases: 4.

The genes are TRBV11-1 and TRBJ2-7, with unresolved D. Germline V lookup: CDR1 SGHAT, CDR2 FQDESV (reference sequence). V was pared by 3 bases and J by 6 bases, with 12 bases between. The CDR3 covers 13 residues. Here the CDR3 reads CASSFLEASEQYF. The DNA of the CDR3 is TGTGCCAGCAGCTTCCTCGAGGCCTCCGAGCAGTACTTC.

The gene calls are TRBV11-2 and TRBJ2-1; D unclear. CDR1 SGHAT and CDR2 FQNNGV come from the germline V gene. Trimming removed 2 bases from V and 7 bases from J, with 9 bases in between. CDR3 length: 13 amino acids. In DNA form, the CDR3 reads TGTGCCAGCAGCTTACTAGATCGGAATGAGCAGTTCTTC. Amino acids: CASSLLDRNEQFF.

This clonotype came up a few times. V gene TRBV7-2 combines with J gene TRBJ2-5; 7 bases align to TRBD1. Germline V CDR1 and CDR2: SGHTA, FQGNSA. There are 15 residues in the CDR3. J gave up 0 bases and V 5 bases, and 6 bases lay outside the gene matches. The CDR3 DNA sequence: TGTGCCAGCAGCCTGGTAACAGGGGACCAAGAGACCCAGTACTTC. This sequence encodes CASSLVTGDQETQYF.

Many counts were recorded for this clonotype. V and J are TRBV9 and TRBJ1-4, with 8 bases that match TRBD1. The CDR3 has 15 residues. Germline V CDR1 and CDR2: SGDLS, YYNGEE. V trimming: 4 bases; J trimming: 5 bases; junction bases outside the gene matches: 7. Here the CDR3 reads CASSLRQGQNEKLFF. The CDR3 nucleotides read TGTGCCAGCAGCCTAAGACAGGGGCAGAATGAAAAACTGTTTTTT. Filled out from reference TRBV9 and TRBJ1-4, the complete variable domain reads DSGVTQTPKHLITATGQRVTLRCSPRSGDLSVYWYQQSLDQGLQFLIQYYNGEERAKGNILERFSAQQFPDLHSELNLSSLELGDSALYFCASSLRQGQNEKLFFGSGTQLSVL.

This clonotype was detected ten times or more. V is TRBV29-1 and J is TRBJ2-5; 14 nucleotides align to TRBD2. There are 15 residues in the CDR3. V shed 7 bases, J shed 4 bases, and the junction held 8 bases outside the gene matches. Germline CDR1 and CDR2: SQVTM and ANQGSEA. The CDR3 DNA reads as TGCAGCGGTCAGGGGACTAGCGGGAGCGGAGAGACCCAGTACTTC. Amino acid sequence: CSGQGTSGSGETQYF.

The chain employs TRBV5-1 and TRBJ2-7, with 7 bases fitting TRBD2. The V and J ends lost 0 bases and 0 bases, in that order; junction bases with no gene match: 9. CDR3 length: 17 amino acids. Germline V gives CDR1 SGHRS, CDR2 YFSETQ. The CDR3 loop reads CASSLAGGGTNSYEQYF. The CDR3 region has the DNA TGCGCCAGCAGCTTGGCGGGAGGCGGAACAAACTCCTACGAGCAGTACTTC.